Following are 10 T cell receptor beta chains from one sample sequenced in a study of shared clonotypes between healthy human individuals. The protocol was immunoSEQ multiplex PCR, while the TCRdb copy is restricted to in-frame clones and leaves out a portion. This table has about 490,000 clones, around 80% appearing once. Material for sequencing was PBMCs. The receptors come from a woman aged 40-49 years in good health. Some clones in this sample may be carry-over from other donors' samples.

About this clone: This CDR3 is also generated by other DNA sequences in the sample. The gene calls are TRBV7-8 and TRBJ1-5; 7 positions agree with TRBD1. The CDR3 has 13 amino acids. The junction had 1 base not matched to a gene; V was cut back by 1 base and J by 7 bases. The germline CDR1 and CDR2 sequences are SGHVS and FQNEAQ. CDR3 sequence reads: CASSLDRGQPQHF. CDR3 nucleotides: TGTGCCAGCAGCTTAGACAGGGGCCAGCCCCAGCATTTT.

As regards this clone: It may be a read error: a sequence one base away is much more abundant. The CDR3 sequence is CASSPLAASDAEAQYF. Here the CDR3 DNA reads TGTGCCAGCTCACCACTTGCCGCTTCCGACGCAGAGGCCCAGTACTTC. The genes are TRBV18 and TRBJ2-5; D call uncertain. This CDR3 is built from 16 residues. Germline-derived CDR1 and CDR2 are KGHSH and LQKENI.

A word on this clone: Only one base separates this from a far larger clonotype, so it likely reflects a read error. Likely a read error: the CDR3 ends without its conserved phenylalanine or tryptophan. The rearrangement joins TRBV25-1 to TRBJ1-1; 10 bases fit TRBD1. The CDR3 sequence is 18 residues long. Germline V CDR1 and CDR2: MGHDK, SYGVNS. V lost 3 bases and J lost 4; bases outside the gene matches: 14. This chain's CDR3 is CASSDAFPGQGSGTEAFL. The CDR3 coding sequence is TGTGCCAGCAGTGATGCGTTTCCGGGACAGGGGTCGGGCACTGAAGCTTTCCTT.

The chain carries TRBV28 and TRBJ2-7; D gene ambiguous. The germline CDR1 and CDR2 sequences are MDHEN and SYDVKM. This CDR3 spans 15 amino acids. V gave up 3 bases and J gave up 0 bases, with 12 bases separating them. CDR3 protein: CASSFNGKLSYEQYF. The CDR3 DNA reads as TGTGCCAGCAGTTTCAATGGCAAACTCTCCTACGAGCAGTACTTC.

The chain employs TRBV7-8 and TRBJ2-1; D possibly corresponds to TRBD1 (6 bases). The CDR3 length is 14 residues. Germline CDR1 and CDR2: SGHVS and FQNEAQ. V was cut by 5 bases and J by 2 bases, with 10 bases left in between. The CDR3 nucleotides are TGTGCCAGCAGCCATCGGACAGCCTACAATGAGCAGTTCTTC. Translated, it gives CASSHRTAYNEQFF.

This rearrangement joins TRBV6-1 to TRBJ2-7; TRBD2 aligns across 9 bases. V lost 6 bases and J lost 4; bases outside the gene matches: 10. CDR3 length equals 15 residues. The germline V gene has CDR1 MNHNS and CDR2 SASEGT. The CDR3 DNA is TGTGCCAGCAGGGCGACTAGCGGTGATCCTTACGAGCAGTACTTC. This translates into CASRATSGDPYEQYF.

The chain links TRBV7-8 to TRBJ2-1; possibly TRBD2 for D (6 bases). V was trimmed by 5 bases and J by 7 bases, leaving 24 bases between them. CDR3 length equals 17 residues. Per the germline V gene, CDR1 is SGHVS and CDR2 is FQNEAQ. CDR3 loop: CASSTHGTGKGWNEQFF. The CDR3 nucleotides are TGTGCCAGCAGCACCCACGGGACTGGCAAAGGGTGGAATGAGCAGTTCTTC.

The rearrangement uses TRBV5-1 and TRBJ2-1; 8 nucleotides agree with TRBD2. Germline V gene lookup returns CDR1 SGHRS and CDR2 YFSETQ. V shed 5 bases, J shed 8 bases, and the junction held 6 bases outside the gene matches. The CDR3 is 13 amino acids. In nucleotides, the CDR3 is TGCGCCAGCAGGAGCGGGAGTGGCGATGAGCAGTTCTTC. Encoded protein: CASRSGSGDEQFF.

This sequence joins TRBV11-1 and TRBJ2-2; D ambiguous. The V end was cut by 1 base, the J end by 5 bases, with 14 bases between. The CDR3 has 16 amino acids. CDR1 is SGHAT and CDR2 is FQDESV in the germline V gene (reference sequence). CDR3 sequence: CASSLGSSGGTGELFF. The CDR3, as DNA: TGTGCCAGCAGCTTAGGATCGTCAGGTGGAACCGGGGAGCTGTTTTTT.

Comments on this clone: This CDR3 fails to terminate in the conserved phenylalanine or tryptophan, so it likely reflects a read error. The V call is TRBV28, the J call TRBJ1-1; maybe TRBD1 (5 bases). CDR3 length: 15 amino acids. CDR1 and CDR2 (germline): MDHEN, SYDVKM. Trimming cost V 4 bases and J 0 bases, with 12 bases left between them. CDR3 region: CASSSVGTLNTEAFI. The CDR3 DNA reads TGTGCCAGCAGTTCTGTTGGGACCTTGAACACTGAAGCTTTCATT.